This TCR beta chain was retrieved from a study of cytomegalovirus exposure and HLA in healthy donors. Trimming took off 0 bases at V and 0 bases at J, with 11 bases between the two ends. Germline CDR1 reads GTSNPN; CDR2 reads SVGIG (reference sequence). The CDR3 is 15 amino acids. A multiplex PCR was run with 60 Vbeta primers and 13 Jbeta primers. Clones were read by immunoSEQ multiplex PCR, and TCRdb kept only the in-frame ones, dropping some. The sample has about 150,000 clones, 76% seen once; the top ten hold approximately 2%. The study's findings and limits: Researchers counted around 150 TCR beta chains as cytomegalovirus-associated.

Of note for this clone: What it binds is unknown.

Sequencing input: PBMCs. The receptor comes from a female donor in good health and CMV-seropositive. The V gene is TRBV30, the J gene TRBJ1-1; the D gene is possibly TRBD1 (5 bases). The CDR3: CAWSVGGGMNTEAFF. Here the CDR3 DNA reads TGTGCCTGGAGTGTGGGGGGAGGGATGAACACTGAAGCTTTCTTT.